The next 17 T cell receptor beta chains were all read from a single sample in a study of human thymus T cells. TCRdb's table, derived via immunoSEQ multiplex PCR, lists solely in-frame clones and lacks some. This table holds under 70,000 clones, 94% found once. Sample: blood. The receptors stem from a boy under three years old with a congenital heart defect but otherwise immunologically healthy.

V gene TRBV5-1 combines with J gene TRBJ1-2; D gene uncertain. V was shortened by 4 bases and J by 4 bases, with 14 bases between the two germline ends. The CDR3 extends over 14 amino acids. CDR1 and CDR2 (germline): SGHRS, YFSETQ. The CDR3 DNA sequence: TGCGCCAGCAGCGGAAGCGCAGGCCTCTATGGCTACACCTTC. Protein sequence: CASSGSAGLYGYTF.

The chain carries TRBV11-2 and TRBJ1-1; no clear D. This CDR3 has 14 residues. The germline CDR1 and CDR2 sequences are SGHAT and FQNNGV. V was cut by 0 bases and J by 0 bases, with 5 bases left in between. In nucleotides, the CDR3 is TGTGCCAGCAGCTTAGACGGGCTGAACACTGAAGCTTTCTTT. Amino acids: CASSLDGLNTEAFF.

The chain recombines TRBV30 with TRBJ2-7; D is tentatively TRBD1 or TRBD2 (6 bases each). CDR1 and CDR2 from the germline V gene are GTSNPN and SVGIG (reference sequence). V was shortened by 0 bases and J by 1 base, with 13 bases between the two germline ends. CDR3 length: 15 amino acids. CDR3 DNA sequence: TGTGCCTGGAGTGTGGGGGGCCTAGTTTCCTACGAGCAGTACTTC. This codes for CAWSVGGLVSYEQYF. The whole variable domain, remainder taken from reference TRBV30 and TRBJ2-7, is SQTIHQWPATLVQPVGSPLSLECTVEGTSNPNLYWYRQAAGRGLQLLFYSVGIGQISSEVPQNLSASRPQDRQFILSSKKLLLSDSGFYLCAWSVGGLVSYEQYFGPGTRLTVT.

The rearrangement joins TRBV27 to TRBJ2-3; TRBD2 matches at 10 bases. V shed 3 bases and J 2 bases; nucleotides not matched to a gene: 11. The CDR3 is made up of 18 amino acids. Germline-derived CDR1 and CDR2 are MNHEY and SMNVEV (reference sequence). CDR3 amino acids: CASSFPTSGTSATDTQYF. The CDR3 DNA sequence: TGTGCCAGCAGTTTCCCTACCTCCGGGACTAGCGCCACAGATACGCAGTATTTT.

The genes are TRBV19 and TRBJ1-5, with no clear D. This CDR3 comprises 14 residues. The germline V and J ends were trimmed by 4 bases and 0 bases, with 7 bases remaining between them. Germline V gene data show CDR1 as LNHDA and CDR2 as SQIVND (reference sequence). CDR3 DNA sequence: TGTGCCAGTAGTAAAATCTATAGCAATCAGCCCCAGCATTTT. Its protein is CASSKIYSNQPQHF.

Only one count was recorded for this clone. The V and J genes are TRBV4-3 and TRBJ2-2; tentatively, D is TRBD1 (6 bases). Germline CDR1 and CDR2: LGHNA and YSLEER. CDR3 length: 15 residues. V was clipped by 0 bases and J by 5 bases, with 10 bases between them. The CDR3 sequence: CASSQEWGPTGELFF. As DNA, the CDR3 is TGCGCCAGCAGCCAAGAATGGGGGCCGACCGGGGAGCTGTTTTTT.

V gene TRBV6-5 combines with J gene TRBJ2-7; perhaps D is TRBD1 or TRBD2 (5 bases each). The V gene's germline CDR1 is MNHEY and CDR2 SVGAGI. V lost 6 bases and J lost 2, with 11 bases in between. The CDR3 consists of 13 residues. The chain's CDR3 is CASRGTSPYEQYF. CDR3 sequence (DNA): TGTGCCAGCAGGGGGACCTCCCCCTACGAGCAGTACTTC.

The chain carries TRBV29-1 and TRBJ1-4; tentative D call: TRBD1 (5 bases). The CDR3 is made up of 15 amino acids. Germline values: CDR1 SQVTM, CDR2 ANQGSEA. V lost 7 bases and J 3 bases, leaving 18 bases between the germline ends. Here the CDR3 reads CSANWGRGANEKLFF. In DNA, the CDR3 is TGCAGCGCAAACTGGGGGAGAGGAGCTAATGAAAAACTGTTTTTT. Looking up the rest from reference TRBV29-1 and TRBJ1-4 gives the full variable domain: SAVISQKPSRDICQRGTSLTIQCQVDSQVTMMFWYRQQPGQSLTLIATANQGSEATYESGFVIDKFPISRPNLTFSTLTVSNMSPEDSSIYLCSANWGRGANEKLFFGSGTQLSVL.

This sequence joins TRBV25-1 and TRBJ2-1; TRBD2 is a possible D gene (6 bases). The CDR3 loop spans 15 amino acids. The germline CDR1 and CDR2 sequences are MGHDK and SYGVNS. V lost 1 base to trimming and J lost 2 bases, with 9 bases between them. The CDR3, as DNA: TGTGCCAGCAGTGAATTTTCTAGCGCCTACAATGAGCAGTTCTTC. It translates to CASSEFSSAYNEQFF.

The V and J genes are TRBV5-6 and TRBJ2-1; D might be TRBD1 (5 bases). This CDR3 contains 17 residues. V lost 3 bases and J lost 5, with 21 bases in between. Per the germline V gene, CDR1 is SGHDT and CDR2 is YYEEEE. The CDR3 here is CASSSSSGSGRDNEQFF. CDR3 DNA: TGTGCCAGCAGCTCCTCTTCAGGGTCAGGAAGGGACAATGAGCAGTTCTTC.

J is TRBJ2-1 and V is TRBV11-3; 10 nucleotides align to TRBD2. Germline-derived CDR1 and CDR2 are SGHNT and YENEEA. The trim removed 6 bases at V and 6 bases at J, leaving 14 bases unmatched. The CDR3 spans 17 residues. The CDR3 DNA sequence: TGTGCCAGCAGTATAGGAGGTTTGTCTAGCGGGAGCAATGAGCAGTTCTTC. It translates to CASSIGGLSSGSNEQFF.

CDR3 amino acids: CASSLRLATDTQYF. DNA of the CDR3: TGTGCCAGCAGCCTTAGACTAGCCACAGATACGCAGTATTTT. This chain uses TRBV9 with TRBJ2-3, with 7 positions matching TRBD2. V gave up 4 bases and J gave up 2 bases; unmatched junction bases: 4. Germline assignment: CDR1 SGDLS and CDR2 YYNGEE. This CDR3 spans 14 amino acids.

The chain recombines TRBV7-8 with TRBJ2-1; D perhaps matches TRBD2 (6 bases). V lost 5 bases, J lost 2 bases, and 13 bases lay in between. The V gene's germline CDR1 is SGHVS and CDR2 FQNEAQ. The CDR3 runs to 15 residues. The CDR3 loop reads CASSPAGPTYNEQFF. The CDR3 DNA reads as TGTGCCAGCAGCCCTGCGGGACCCACCTACAATGAGCAGTTCTTC.

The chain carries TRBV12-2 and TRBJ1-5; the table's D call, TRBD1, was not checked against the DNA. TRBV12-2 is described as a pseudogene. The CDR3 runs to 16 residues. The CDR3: CASRLAPGQNNQPQHF. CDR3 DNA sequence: TGTGCAAGTCGCTTAGCCCCGGGACAGAACAATCAGCCCCAGCATTTT.

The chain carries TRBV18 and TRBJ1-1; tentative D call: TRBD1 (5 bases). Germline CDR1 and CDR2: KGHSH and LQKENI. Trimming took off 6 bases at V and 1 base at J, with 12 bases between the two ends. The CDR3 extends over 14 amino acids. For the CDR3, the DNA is TGTGCCAGCTCTCTTAATACAGGGAACACTGAAGCTTTCTTT. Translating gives CASSLNTGNTEAFF.

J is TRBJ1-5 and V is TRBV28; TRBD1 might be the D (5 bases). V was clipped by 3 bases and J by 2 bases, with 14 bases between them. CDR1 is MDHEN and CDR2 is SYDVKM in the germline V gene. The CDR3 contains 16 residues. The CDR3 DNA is TGTGCCAGCAGTTTTAGGGGAGTTAGGGGCAATCAGCCCCAGCATTTT. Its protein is CASSFRGVRGNQPQHF.

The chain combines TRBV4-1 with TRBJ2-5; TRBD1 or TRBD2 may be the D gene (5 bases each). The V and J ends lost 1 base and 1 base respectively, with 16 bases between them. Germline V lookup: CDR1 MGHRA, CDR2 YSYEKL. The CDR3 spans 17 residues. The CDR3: CASSQGGLIGSQETQYF. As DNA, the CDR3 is TGCGCCAGCAGCCAAGGGGGGTTAATTGGATCCCAAGAGACCCAGTACTTC.